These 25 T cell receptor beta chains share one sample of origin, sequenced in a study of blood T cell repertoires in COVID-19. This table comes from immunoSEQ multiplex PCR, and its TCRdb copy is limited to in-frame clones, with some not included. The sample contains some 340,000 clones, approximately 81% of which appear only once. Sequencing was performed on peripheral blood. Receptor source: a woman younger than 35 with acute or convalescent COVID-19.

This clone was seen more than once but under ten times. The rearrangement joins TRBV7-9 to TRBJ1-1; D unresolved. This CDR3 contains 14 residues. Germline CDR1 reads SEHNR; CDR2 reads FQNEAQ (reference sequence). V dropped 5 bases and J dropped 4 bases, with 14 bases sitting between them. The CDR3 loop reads CASSPIVEGTEAFF. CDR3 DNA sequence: TGTGCCAGCAGCCCTATAGTCGAGGGCACTGAAGCTTTCTTT.

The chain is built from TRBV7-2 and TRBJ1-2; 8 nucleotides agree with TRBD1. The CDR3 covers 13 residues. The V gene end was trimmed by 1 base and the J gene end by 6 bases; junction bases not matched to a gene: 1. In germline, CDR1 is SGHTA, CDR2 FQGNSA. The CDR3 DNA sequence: TGTGCCAGCAGCTTAGGACAGGGGAATGGCTACACCTTC. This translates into CASSLGQGNGYTF.

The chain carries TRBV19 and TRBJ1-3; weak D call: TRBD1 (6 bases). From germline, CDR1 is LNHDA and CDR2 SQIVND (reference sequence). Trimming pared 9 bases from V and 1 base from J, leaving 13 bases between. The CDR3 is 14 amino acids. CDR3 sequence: CASTWTDSGNTIYF. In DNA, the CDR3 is TGTGCCAGCACCTGGACAGATTCTGGAAACACCATATATTTT.

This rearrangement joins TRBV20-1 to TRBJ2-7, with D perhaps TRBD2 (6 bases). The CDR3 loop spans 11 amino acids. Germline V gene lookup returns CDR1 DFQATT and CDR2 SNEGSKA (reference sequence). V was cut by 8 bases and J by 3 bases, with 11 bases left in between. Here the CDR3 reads CSPHGGYEQYF. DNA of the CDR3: TGCAGTCCTCACGGGGGCTACGAGCAGTACTTC.

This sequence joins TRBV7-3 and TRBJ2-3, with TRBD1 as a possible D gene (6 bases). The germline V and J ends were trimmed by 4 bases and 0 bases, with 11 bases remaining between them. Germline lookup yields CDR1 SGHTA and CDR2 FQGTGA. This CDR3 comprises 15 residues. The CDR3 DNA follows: TGTGCCAGCAGCTCGGGACACCCAAGCACAGATACGCAGTATTTT. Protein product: CASSSGHPSTDTQYF.

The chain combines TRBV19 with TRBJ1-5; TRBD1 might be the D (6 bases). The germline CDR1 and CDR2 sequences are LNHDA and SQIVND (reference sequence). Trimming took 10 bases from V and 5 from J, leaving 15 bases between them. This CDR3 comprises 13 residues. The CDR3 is CATEGQTYQPQHF. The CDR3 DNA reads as TGTGCCACCGAAGGACAGACCTATCAGCCCCAGCATTTT.

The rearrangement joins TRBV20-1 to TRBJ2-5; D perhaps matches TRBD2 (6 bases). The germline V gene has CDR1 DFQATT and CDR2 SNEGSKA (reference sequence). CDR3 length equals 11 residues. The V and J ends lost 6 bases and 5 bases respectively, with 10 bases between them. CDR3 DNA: TGCAGTGCGGCGGGGTTTGAGACCCAGTACTTC. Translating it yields CSAAGFETQYF.

The CDR3 sequence is CASSSQGRAPYTF. The CDR3 nucleotides are TGTGCCAGCAGCTCACAGGGGCGTGCCCCCTACACCTTC. The chain carries TRBV7-3 and TRBJ1-2, with 7 bases matching TRBD1. The CDR3 has 13 amino acids. V gave up 4 bases and J gave up 10 bases; unmatched junction bases: 9. Germline V gives CDR1 SGHTA, CDR2 FQGTGA.

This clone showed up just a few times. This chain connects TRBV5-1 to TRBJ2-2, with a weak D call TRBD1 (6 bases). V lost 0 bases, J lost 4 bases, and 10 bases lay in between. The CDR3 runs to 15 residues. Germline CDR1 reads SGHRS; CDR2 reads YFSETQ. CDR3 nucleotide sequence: TGCGCCAGCAGCTTGGGGACAGTTGGCACCGGGGAGCTGTTTTTT. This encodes CASSLGTVGTGELFF.

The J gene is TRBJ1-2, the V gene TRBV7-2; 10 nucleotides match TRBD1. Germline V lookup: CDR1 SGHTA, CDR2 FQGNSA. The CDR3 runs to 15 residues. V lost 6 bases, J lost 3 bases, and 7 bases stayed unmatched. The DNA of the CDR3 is TGTGCCAGCAGGCAGTCCGGGACAGGGGACTATGGCTACACCTTC. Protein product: CASRQSGTGDYGYTF.

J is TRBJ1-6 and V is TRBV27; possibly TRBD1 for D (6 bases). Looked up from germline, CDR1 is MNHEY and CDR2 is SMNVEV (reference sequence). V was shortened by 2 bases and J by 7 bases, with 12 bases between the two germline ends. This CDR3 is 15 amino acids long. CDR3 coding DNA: TGTGCCAGCAGTTTAGGCGACAGGACAAATTCACCCCTCCACTTT. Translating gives CASSLGDRTNSPLHF.

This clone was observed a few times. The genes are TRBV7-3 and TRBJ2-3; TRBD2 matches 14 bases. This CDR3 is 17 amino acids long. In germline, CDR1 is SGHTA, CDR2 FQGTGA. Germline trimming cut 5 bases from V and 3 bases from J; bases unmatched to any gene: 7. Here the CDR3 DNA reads TGTGCCAGCAGCCCACAGGGACTAGCGGGAGTGACAGATACGCAGTATTTT. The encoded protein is CASSPQGLAGVTDTQYF.

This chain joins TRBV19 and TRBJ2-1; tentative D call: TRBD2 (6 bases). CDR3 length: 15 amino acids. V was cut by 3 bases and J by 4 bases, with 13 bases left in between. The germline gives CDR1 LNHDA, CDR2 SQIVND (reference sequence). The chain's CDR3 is CASSMAAGYYNEQFF. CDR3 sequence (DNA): TGTGCCAGTAGTATGGCAGCGGGTTATTACAATGAGCAGTTCTTC.

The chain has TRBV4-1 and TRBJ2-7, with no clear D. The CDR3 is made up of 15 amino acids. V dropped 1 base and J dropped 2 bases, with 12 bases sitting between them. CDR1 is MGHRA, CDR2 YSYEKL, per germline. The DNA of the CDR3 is TGCGCCAGCAGCCAAGCTTCGACTGGCCCCTACGAGCAGTACTTC. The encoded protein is CASSQASTGPYEQYF.

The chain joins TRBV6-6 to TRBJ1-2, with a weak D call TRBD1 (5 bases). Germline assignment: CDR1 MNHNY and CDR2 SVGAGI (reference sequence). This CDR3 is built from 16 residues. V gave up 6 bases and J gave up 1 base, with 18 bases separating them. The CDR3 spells CASRRRQNLRNYGYTF. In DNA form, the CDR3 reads TGTGCCAGCAGACGACGACAGAACTTACGTAACTATGGCTACACCTTC.

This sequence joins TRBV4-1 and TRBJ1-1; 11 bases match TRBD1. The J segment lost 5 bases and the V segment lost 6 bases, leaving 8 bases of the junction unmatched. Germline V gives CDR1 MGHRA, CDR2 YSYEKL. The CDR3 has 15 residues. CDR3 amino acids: CASRTGTGGFTEAFF. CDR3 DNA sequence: TGCGCCAGCAGAACCGGGACAGGGGGATTTACTGAAGCTTTCTTT.

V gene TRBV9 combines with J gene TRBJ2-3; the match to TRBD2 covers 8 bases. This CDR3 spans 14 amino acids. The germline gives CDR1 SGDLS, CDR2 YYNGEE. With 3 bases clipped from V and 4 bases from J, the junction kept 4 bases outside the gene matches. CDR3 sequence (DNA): TGTGCCAGCAGCGCCGGGACTAGTCCAGATACGCAGTATTTT. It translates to CASSAGTSPDTQYF.

The CDR3 DNA sequence: TGTGCCAGCAGCCAACGGGGGGAAAAGGGCGAGCAGTACTTC. This translates into CASSQRGEKGEQYF. The gene calls are TRBV3-1 (or the pseudogene TRBV3-2) and TRBJ2-7; 7 nucleotides match TRBD2. J gave up 6 bases and V 2 bases, and 7 bases lay outside the gene matches. Per germline, CDR1 LGHDT and CDR2 YNNKEL (reference sequence). The CDR3 has 14 residues.

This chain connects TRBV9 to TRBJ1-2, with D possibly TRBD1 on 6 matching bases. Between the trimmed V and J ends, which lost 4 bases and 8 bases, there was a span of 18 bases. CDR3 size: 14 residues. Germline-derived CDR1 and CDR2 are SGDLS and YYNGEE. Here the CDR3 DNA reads TGTGCCAGCAGCATCATGGGAGGGGGAGACGGCTACACCTTC. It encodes CASSIMGGGDGYTF.

CDR3 in DNA: TGCGCCAGCAGGGTGTGGCAGGGGGTTTATACCGGGGAGCTGTTTTTT. This encodes CASRVWQGVYTGELFF. The rearrangement uses TRBV5-1 and TRBJ2-2; 7 bases are a match to TRBD1. Germline V lookup: CDR1 SGHRS, CDR2 YFSETQ. Trimming removed 5 bases from V and 5 bases from J; junction bases left unmatched: 12. The CDR3 is made up of 16 amino acids.

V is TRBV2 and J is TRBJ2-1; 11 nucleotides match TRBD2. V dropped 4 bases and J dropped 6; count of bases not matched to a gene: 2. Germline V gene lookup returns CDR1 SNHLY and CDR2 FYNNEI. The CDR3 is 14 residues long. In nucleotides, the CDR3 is TGTGCCAGCAGTGGGACTAGCGGGCCCAATGAGCAGTTCTTC. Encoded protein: CASSGTSGPNEQFF.

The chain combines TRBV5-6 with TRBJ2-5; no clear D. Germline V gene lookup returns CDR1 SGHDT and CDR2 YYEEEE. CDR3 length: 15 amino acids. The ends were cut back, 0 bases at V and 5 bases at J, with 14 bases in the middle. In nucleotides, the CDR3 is TGTGCCAGCAGCTTGGTAGCTGGTGGTAGGGAGACCCAGTACTTC. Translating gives CASSLVAGGRETQYF.

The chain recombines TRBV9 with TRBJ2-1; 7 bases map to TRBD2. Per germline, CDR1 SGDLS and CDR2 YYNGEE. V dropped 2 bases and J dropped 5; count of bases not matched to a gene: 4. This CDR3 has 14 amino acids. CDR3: CASSVSSGHNEQFF. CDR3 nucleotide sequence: TGTGCCAGCAGCGTTTCTAGCGGCCACAATGAGCAGTTCTTC.

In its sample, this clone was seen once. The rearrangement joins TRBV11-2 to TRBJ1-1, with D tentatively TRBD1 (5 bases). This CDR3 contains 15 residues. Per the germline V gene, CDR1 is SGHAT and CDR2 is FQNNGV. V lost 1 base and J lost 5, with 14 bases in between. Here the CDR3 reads CASSLGIGGGTEAFF. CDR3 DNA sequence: TGTGCCAGCAGCTTAGGGATCGGGGGAGGAACTGAAGCTTTCTTT.

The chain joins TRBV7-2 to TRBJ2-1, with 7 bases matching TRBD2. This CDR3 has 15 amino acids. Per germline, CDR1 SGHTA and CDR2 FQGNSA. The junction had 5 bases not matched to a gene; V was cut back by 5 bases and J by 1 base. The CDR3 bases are TGTGCCAGCAGCCGGGGGGATGGGTCCTACAATGAGCAGTTCTTC. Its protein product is CASSRGDGSYNEQFF.